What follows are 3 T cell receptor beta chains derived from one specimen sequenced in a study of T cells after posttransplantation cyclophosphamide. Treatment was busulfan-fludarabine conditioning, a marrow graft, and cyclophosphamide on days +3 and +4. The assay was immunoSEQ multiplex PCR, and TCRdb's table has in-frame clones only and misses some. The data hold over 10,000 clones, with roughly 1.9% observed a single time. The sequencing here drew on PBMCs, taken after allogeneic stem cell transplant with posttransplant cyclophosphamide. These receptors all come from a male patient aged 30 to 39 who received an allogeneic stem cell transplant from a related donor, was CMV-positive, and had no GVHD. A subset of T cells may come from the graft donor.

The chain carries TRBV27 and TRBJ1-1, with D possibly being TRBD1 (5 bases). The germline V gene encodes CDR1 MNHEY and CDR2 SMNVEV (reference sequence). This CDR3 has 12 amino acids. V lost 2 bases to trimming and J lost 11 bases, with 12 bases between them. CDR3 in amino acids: CASSLNGGRAFF. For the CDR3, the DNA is TGTGCCAGCAGTTTAAACGGGGGTCGGGCTTTCTTT.

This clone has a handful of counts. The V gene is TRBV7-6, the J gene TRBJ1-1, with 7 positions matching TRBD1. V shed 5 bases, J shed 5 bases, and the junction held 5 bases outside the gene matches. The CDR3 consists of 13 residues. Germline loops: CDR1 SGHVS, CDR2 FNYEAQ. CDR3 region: CASSLKQGTEAFF. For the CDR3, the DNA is TGTGCCAGCAGCCTTAAACAGGGGACTGAAGCTTTCTTT.

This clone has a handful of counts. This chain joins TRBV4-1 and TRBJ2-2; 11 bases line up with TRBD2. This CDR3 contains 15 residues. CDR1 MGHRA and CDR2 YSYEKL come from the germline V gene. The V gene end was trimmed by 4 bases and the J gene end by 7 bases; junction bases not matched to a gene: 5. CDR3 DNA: TGCGCCAGCAGCCTTAGCGGGGGGGCTTTCGGGGAGCTGTTTTTT. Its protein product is CASSLSGGAFGELFF.